The 5 T cell receptor beta chains below all came from one sample that was sequenced in a study of blood T cell repertoires in COVID-19 (TCRdb year 2020). The library was generated by the immunoSEQ multiplex PCR assay. TCRdb retrieved this table from immuneACCESS and kept in-frame rearrangements only. Not all clones are present; in checked studies, unresolved V genes account for under half, and no reason is known for the remainder. For this sample there are about 370,000 clones; around 89% appear just once. About 3% of the sample is taken by the ten largest. Source material: peripheral blood. Every receptor here comes from a woman aged 25 to 39 with COVID-19, enrolled during active disease.

The genes are TRBV7-8 and TRBJ2-7; 12 nucleotides match TRBD2. Germline values: CDR1 SGHVS, CDR2 FQNEAQ. The CDR3 runs 18 residues. V was clipped by 3 bases and J by 8 bases; unmatched bases: 17. CDR3: CASSFRTSGVPTIVQQYF. In DNA, the CDR3 is TGTGCCAGCAGCTTCCGGACTAGCGGGGTCCCAACTATTGTTCAGCAGTACTTC.

The V gene is TRBV27, the J gene TRBJ2-1, with D perhaps matching TRBD2 (6 bases). Trimming pared 2 bases from V and 2 bases from J, leaving 13 bases between. The CDR3 is made up of 16 amino acids. The germline V gene encodes CDR1 MNHEY and CDR2 SMNVEV (reference sequence). The CDR3 DNA reads as TGTGCCAGCAGTTTAAGCTTGAGGGAGGCCTACAATGAGCAGTTCTTC. Amino acid sequence: CASSLSLREAYNEQFF.

V gene TRBV11-3 combines with J gene TRBJ1-1, with 8 bases that match TRBD1. Germline V gives CDR1 SGHNT, CDR2 YENEEA. CDR3 size: 16 residues. V lost 1 base and J lost 5; bases outside the gene matches: 9. CDR3 nucleotides: TGTGCCAGCAGCTTAGCTGGGGGACAGGAGCGGACTGAAGCTTTCTTT. This codes for CASSLAGGQERTEAFF. The whole variable domain, remainder taken from reference TRBV11-3 and TRBJ1-1, is EAGVVQSPRYKIIEKKQPVAFWCNPISGHNTLYWYLQNLGQGPELLIRYENEEAVDDSQLPKDRFSAERLKGVDSTLKIQPAELGDSAVYLCASSLAGGQERTEAFFGQGTRLTVV.

V and J are TRBV5-4 and TRBJ1-1; TRBD1 matches at 7 bases. The J segment lost 9 bases and the V segment lost 1 base, leaving 9 bases of the junction unmatched. Germline CDR1 reads SGHNT; CDR2 reads YYREEE (reference sequence). There are 14 residues in the CDR3. CDR3 amino acids: CASSLLTGAPQAFF. The CDR3 DNA reads TGTGCCAGCAGCTTGTTAACAGGGGCGCCACAAGCTTTCTTT.

The rearrangement links TRBV10-3 to TRBJ2-5; 12 bases align to TRBD1. Trimming took 2 bases from V and 3 from J; bases not matched to a gene: 1. Germline V gives CDR1 ENHRY, CDR2 SYGVKD. CDR3 length equals 15 residues. CDR3 in DNA: TGTGCCATCAGTGAGGGGACAGGGGGCAAAGAGACCCAGTACTTC. Translation gives CAISEGTGGKETQYF.